This is a list of T cell receptor beta chains from one sample in a study of blood T cell repertoires in COVID-19. TCRdb's table, derived via immunoSEQ multiplex PCR, lists solely in-frame clones and lacks some. This table holds about 250,000 clones, about 85% found once. The sample was peripheral blood. These receptors were taken from a human donor with COVID-19, enrolled during active disease. The donor label of this sample is uncertain. Each CDR3 is given with its conserved first and last residue.

>TRBV4-3|TRBJ1-2|14
CASSNRQVNYGYTF
>TRBV19|TRBJ2-1|13
CASSSTGVNEQFF
>TRBV14|TRBJ2-7|16
CASSQLAGGITGEQYF
>TRBV6-5|TRBJ1-2|14
CASSPDRGYYGYTF
>TRBV6-5|TRBJ1-2|15
CASSHPGMANYGYTF
>TRBV11-2|TRBJ2-3|14
CASSQDRSTDTQYF
>TRBV4-3|TRBJ2-3|15
CASSQDHSAGDTQYF
>TRBV15|TRBJ1-5|16
CATSRKTGSSNQPQHF
>TRBV19|TRBJ2-7|15
CASSIFREYSYEQYF
>TRBV6-5|TRBJ1-2|13
CASSYSRDYGYTF
>TRBV3-1/TRBV3-2|TRBJ1-1|17
CASSQDREFLSATEAFF
>TRBV27|TRBJ1-5|13
CASSHGQSGDQHF
>TRBV5-1|TRBJ2-3|14
CASSLDYSPDTQYF
>TRBV27|TRBJ2-7|15
CASSPTRDLSREQYF
>TRBV19|TRBJ1-3|15
CASMGTVVSGNTIYF
>TRBV10-2|TRBJ2-7|15
CASRDPSGRAYEQYF
>TRBV30|TRBJ1-1|11
CGAATRTEAFF
>TRBV20-1|TRBJ1-1|16
CSASSASNGMGTEAFF
>TRBV30|TRBJ1-1|17
CAWSIPFKRAVGTEAFF
>TRBV29-1|TRBJ2-7|16
CSVDGTSGNKADEQYF
>TRBV7-3|TRBJ2-1|14
CASSTLGVAGEQFF
>TRBV7-2|TRBJ2-3|16
CASSPTLAGDSDTQYF
>TRBV7-9|TRBJ2-1|14
CASSLFQGYNEQFF
>TRBV4-2|TRBJ1-2|15
CASSHGTGQLYGYTF
>TRBV19|TRBJ2-1|15
CASAATSGSPVGQFF
>TRBV2|TRBJ1-6|15
CASSVQGAKDSPLHF
>TRBV18|TRBJ1-6|17
CASSAYTTGTGDSPLHF
>TRBV3-1/TRBV3-2|TRBJ2-3|17
CASSPRAGTGSTDTQYF
>TRBV3-1/TRBV3-2|TRBJ2-1|15
CASSQGSGTYNEQFF
>TRBV10-3|TRBJ2-7|15
CAISERGQGSYEQYF
>TRBV27|TRBJ2-1|15
CASSLGTSGYNEQFF
>TRBV5-4|TRBJ2-5|12
CASSQALETQYF
>TRBV5-1|TRBJ2-7|14
CASIGGDRTYEQYF
>TRBV18|TRBJ2-1|15
CASSPGLAGENEQFF
>TRBV7-3|TRBJ2-2|14
CASSLALNTGELFF
>TRBV6-5|TRBJ1-5|15
CASSTGTGRDQPQHF
>TRBV19|TRBJ2-7|13
CASSIQGPYEQYF
>TRBV28|TRBJ1-2|14
CASSPGGRVYGYTF
>TRBV4-3|TRBJ2-7|15
CASSQDRQGLREQYF
>TRBV9|TRBJ1-1|13
CASSLSQGTEAFF
>TRBV27|TRBJ2-5|13
CASSGDYQETQYF
>TRBV19|TRBJ2-1|16
CASSILGGGSYNEQFF
>TRBV6-5|TRBJ1-2|12
CASSYSNGGYTF
>TRBV6-2/TRBV6-3|TRBJ1-1|13
CASSYSLGPEAFF
>TRBV7-9|TRBJ1-3|15
CASSTDRASGNTIYF
>TRBV9|TRBJ2-2|14
CASSGAGDTGELFF
>TRBV23-1|TRBJ1-6|15
CASSQRSSYNSPLHF
>TRBV24-1|TRBJ2-5|15
CATSDLTSGRETQYF
>TRBV19|TRBJ1-5|13
CASSRDTHQPQHF
>TRBV7-3|TRBJ2-1|15
CASSPASGSYNEQFF